The source of this TCR beta chain is a study of vaccination and CD4 T cells after COVID-19. Specified treatment: roughly 11-day PBMC culture with coronavirus spike peptide pools or control peptides (ViraFEST assay). CDR1 and CDR2 (germline): DFQATT, SNEGSKA (reference sequence). V dropped 2 bases and J dropped 0; count of bases not matched to a gene: 7. The CDR3 totals 16 residues. This clonotype was seen more than once but under ten times. The target antigen is unknown. Cultured CD4+ T cell DNA underwent sequencing with the Oncomine TCR Beta short-read assay. TCRdb re-analysed the PCR reads in MiXCR, keeping a single row per CDR3 protein. Of about 26,000 distinct CDR3 sequences listed, 40% to 45% were seen once; the top ten hold roughly 11%.

This receptor was obtained from a human donor who had recovered from COVID-19. Sequences were obtained from CD4+ T cells from blood, cultured in vitro. This sequence joins TRBV20-1 and TRBJ1-5, with 7 bases aligning to TRBD1. The CDR3: CSARLGGQTSNQPQHF. The DNA of the CDR3 is TGCAGTGCTAGATTGGGGGGACAGACTAGCAATCAGCCCCAGCATTTT.